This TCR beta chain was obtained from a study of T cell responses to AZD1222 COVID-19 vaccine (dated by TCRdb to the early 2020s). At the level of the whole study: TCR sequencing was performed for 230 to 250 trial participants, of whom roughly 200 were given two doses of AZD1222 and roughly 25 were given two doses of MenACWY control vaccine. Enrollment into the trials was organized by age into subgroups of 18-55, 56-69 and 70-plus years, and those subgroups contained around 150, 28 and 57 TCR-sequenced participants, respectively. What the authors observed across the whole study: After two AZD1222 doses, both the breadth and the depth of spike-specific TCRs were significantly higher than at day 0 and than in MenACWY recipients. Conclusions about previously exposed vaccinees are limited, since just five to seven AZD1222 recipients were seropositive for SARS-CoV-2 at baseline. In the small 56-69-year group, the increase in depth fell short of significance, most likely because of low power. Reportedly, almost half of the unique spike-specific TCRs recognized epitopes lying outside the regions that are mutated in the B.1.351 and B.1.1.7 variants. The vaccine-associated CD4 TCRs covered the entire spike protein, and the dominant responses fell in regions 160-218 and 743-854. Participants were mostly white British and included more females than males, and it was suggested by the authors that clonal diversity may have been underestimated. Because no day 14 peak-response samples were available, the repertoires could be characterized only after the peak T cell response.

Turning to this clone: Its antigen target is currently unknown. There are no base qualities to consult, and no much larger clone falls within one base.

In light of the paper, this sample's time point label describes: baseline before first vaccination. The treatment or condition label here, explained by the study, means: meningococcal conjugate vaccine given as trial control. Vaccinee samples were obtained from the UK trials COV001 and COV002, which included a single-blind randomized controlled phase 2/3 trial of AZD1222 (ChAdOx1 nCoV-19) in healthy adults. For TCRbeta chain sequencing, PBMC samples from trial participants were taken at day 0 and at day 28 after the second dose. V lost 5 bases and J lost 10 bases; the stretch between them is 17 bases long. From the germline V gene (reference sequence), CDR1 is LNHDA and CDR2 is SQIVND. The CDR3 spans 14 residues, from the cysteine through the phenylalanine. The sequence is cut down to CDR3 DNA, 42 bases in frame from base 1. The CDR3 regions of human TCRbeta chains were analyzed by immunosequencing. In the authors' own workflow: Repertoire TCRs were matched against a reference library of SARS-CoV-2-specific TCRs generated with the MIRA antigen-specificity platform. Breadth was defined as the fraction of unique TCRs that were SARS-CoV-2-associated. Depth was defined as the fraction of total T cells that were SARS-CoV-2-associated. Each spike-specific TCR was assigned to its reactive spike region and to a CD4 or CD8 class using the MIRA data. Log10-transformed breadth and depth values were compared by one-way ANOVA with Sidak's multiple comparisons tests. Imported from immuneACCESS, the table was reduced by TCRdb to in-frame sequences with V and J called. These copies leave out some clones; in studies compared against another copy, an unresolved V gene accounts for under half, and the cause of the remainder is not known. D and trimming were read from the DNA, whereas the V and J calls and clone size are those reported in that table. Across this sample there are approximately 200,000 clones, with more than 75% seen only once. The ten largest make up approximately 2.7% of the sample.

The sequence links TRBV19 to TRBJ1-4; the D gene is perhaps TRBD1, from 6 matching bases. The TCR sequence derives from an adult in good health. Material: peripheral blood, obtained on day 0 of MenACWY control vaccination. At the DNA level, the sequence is TGTGCCAGTAGTGCCAGGTCCGGAGGGGGAAAACTGTTTTTT. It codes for CASSARSGGGKLFF.